This T cell receptor beta chain was recorded in a study of blood T cell repertoires in COVID-19. Per the study methods: Amplified reference gene primers provided the basis for estimating nucleated cell counts. Sequenced by immunoSEQ multiplex PCR; TCRdb stores in-frame clones only, minus some. Clonal size and the V and J genes are those of that table, whereas D and trimming came from the DNA. The table records approximately 140,000 clones, about four fifths of them present only once. Participant ages covered roughly 18 to 89 years across 25 or so US areas. Self-reported history from a screening survey and questionnaire set each donor's cohort. Within 2 weeks before study entry, exposed participants met a COVID-19 case. Trimming cost V 4 bases and J 4 bases; bases outside gene matches: 5. The CDR3 runs to 14 residues. Germline V gives CDR1 SGHRS, CDR2 YFSETQ.

The source material was PBMCs or T cells enriched from blood (not recorded which). The receptor's source is a woman between 45 and 60 years old who had been exposed to COVID-19. The V gene is TRBV5-1, the J gene TRBJ1-2; the match to TRBD1 covers 9 bases. This chain's CDR3 is CASSLGQGPYGYTF. The CDR3 coding sequence is TGCGCCAGCAGCCTGGGACAGGGTCCCTATGGCTACACCTTC.